The sequence of this T cell receptor beta chain was determined in a study of T-cell reconstitution after alpha-beta-depleted transplantation in children. V gave up 8 bases and J gave up 5 bases; unmatched junction bases: 15. Per the germline V gene, CDR1 is MDHEN and CDR2 is SYDVKM. CDR3 length: 16 amino acids. Comment on this clonotype: Its antigen is still unknown.

The study, taken as a whole, reports: Expanded graft clones numbering several hundred reportedly gave rise to alpha-beta T cells about two months after transplant.

Library preparation (for TCRbeta) was performed with unique molecular identifiers. TCRdb passed the PCR reads through MiXCR, listing each CDR3 protein once. In the table there are 500,000 to 750,000 distinct CDR3 sequences, 13% of which are singletons. The gene calls are TRBV28 and TRBJ2-1, with TRBD2 identical over 7 bases. This TCR derives from a male patient younger than 18 who had a stem cell transplant for acute myeloid leukemia, so the T cells may come from the graft donor. The specimen was PBMCs, mostly from graft donor cells, collected 360 days after TCRalphabeta/CD19-depleted stem cell transplant. The CDR3 spells CASLETVLAVDNEQFF. The DNA for the CDR3 is TGTGCCAGCTTGGAGACAGTTCTAGCGGTAGACAATGAGCAGTTCTTC.